This TCR beta chain was found in a study of cytomegalovirus exposure and HLA in healthy donors. Germline loops: CDR1 MDHEN, CDR2 SYDVKM. V dropped 5 bases and J dropped 1 base, with 12 bases sitting between them. The CDR3 is made up of 14 amino acids. The table lists this clone with a few counts. Profiled with immunoSEQ multiplex PCR; TCRdb holds only in-frame clones, not every one. In the table there are some 260,000 clones, less than 90% of which are singletons. The specimen was PBMCs. The clonotype was recovered from a man in his late teens or twenties in good health and CMV-seropositive. The rearrangement uses TRBV28 and TRBJ2-7; TRBD1 or TRBD2 may be the D gene (5 bases each). The CDR3 protein is CASSQWGRSYEQYF. The CDR3 bases are TGTGCCAGCAGTCAATGGGGACGGTCCTACGAGCAGTACTTC.